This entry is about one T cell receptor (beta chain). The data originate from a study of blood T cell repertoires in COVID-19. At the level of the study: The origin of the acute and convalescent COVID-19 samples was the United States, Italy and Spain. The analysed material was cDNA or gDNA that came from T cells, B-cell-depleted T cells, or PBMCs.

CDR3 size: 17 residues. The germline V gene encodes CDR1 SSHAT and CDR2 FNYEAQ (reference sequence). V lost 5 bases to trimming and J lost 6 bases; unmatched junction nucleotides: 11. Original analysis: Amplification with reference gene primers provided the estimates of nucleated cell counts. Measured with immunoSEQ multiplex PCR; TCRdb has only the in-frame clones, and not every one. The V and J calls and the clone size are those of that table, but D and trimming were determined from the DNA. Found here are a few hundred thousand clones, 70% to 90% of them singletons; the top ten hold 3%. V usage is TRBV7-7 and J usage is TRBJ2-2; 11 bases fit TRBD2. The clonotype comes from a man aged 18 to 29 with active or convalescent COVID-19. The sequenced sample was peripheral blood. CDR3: CASSPLPLAGGSGELFF. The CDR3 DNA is TGTGCCAGCAGCCCCCTACCTCTAGCGGGGGGTTCCGGGGAGCTGTTTTTT. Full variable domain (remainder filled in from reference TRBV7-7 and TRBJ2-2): GAGVSQSPRYKVTKRGQDVTLRCDPISSHATLYWYQQALGQGPEFLTYFNYEAQPDKSGLPSDRFSAERPEGSISTLTIQRTEQRDSAMYRCASSPLPLAGGSGELFFGEGSRLTVL.